What follows are 17 T cell receptor beta chains derived from one specimen sequenced in a study of cytomegalovirus exposure and HLA in healthy donors. Researchers ran the PCR with 60 Vbeta and 13 Jbeta primers. Method: immunoSEQ multiplex PCR; TCRdb's copy keeps in-frame clones and lacks some. The sample includes 170,000 or so clones, around four fifths of them seen just once. Sample: PBMCs. Every receptor here comes from a young woman in good health and CMV-seronegative.

V usage is TRBV10-3 and J usage is TRBJ2-2, with 8 bases fitting TRBD2. The ends lost 5 bases at V and 4 bases at J; junction bases unmatched: 9. CDR3 length equals 16 residues. Germline V gives CDR1 ENHRY, CDR2 SYGVKD. In DNA form, the CDR3 reads TGTGCCATCAGTCGAAAGAGCGGGGGAGGCACCGGGGAGCTGTTTTTT. This translates into CAISRKSGGGTGELFF.

This chain uses TRBV11-2 with TRBJ2-7; 9 positions agree with TRBD2. Trimming cost V 3 bases and J 9 bases; bases outside gene matches: 9. The length of the CDR3 is 14 residues. CDR1 is SGHAT, CDR2 FQNNGV, per germline. CDR3 sequence reads: CASSFSGGPPVQYF. The CDR3 DNA sequence: TGTGCCAGCAGCTTTAGCGGGGGCCCGCCCGTGCAGTACTTC.

This chain joins TRBV29-1 and TRBJ1-2; D not certain. V shed 4 bases and J shed 2 bases, with 8 bases lying between them. CDR1 and CDR2 from the germline V gene are SQVTM and ANQGSEA. This CDR3 region has 12 residues. In nucleotides, the CDR3 is TGCAGCGTTGGAGTAGAAAACTATGGCTACACCTTC. Its protein product is CSVGVENYGYTF. The whole variable domain, remainder taken from reference TRBV29-1 and TRBJ1-2, is SAVISQKPSRDICQRGTSLTIQCQVDSQVTMMFWYRQQPGQSLTLIATANQGSEATYESGFVIDKFPISRPNLTFSTLTVSNMSPEDSSIYLCSVGVENYGYTFGSGTRLTVV.

The V and J genes are TRBV5-1 and TRBJ1-1; unclear D gene. Germline loops: CDR1 SGHRS, CDR2 YFSETQ. Trimming shortened V by 1 base and J by 4 bases, and 11 bases separated the two germline ends. This CDR3 region has 14 residues. The DNA for the CDR3 is TGCGCCAGCAGCTTGCCAGGTTCGAGCACTGAAGCTTTCTTT. It yields the protein CASSLPGSSTEAFF. The variable domain in full, with the rest retrieved from reference TRBV5-1 and TRBJ1-1, is KAGVTQTPRYLIKTRGQQVTLSCSPISGHRSVSWYQQTPGQGLQFLFEYFSETQRNKGNFPGRFSGRQFSNSRSEMNVSTLELGDSALYLCASSLPGSSTEAFFGQGTRLTVV.

The J gene is TRBJ1-4, the V gene TRBV5-8, with D maybe TRBD1 (6 bases). The germline V gene has CDR1 SGHTS and CDR2 YDEGEE. V was trimmed by 3 bases and J by 7 bases, leaving 19 bases between them. There are 16 residues in the CDR3. The CDR3 region is CASSWGEVRGREKLFF. In nucleotides, the CDR3 is TGTGCCAGCAGCTGGGGAGAGGTGCGGGGGCGTGAAAAACTGTTTTTT.

The chain has TRBV18 and TRBJ1-1, with D hard to call. The CDR3 covers 13 residues. Germline CDR1 KGHSH, CDR2 LQKENI. Trimming left V 3 bases short and J 6 bases short, with 11 bases between. DNA of the CDR3: TGTGCCAGCTCACCCCCTGCGGAAGCTGAAGCTTTCTTT. This sequence encodes CASSPPAEAEAFF. Full variable domain (remainder filled in from reference TRBV18 and TRBJ1-1): NAGVMQNPRHLVRRRGQEARLRCSPMKGHSHVYWYRQLPEEGLKFMVYLQKENIIDESGMPKERFSAEFPKEGPSILRIQQVVRGDSAAYFCASSPPAEAEAFFGQGTRLTVV.

This chain uses TRBV5-5 with TRBJ1-2; no firm D call. V gave up 2 bases and J gave up 6 bases, with 5 bases separating them. The germline V gene has CDR1 SGHKS and CDR2 YYEKEE (reference sequence). CDR3 size: 11 residues. The chain's CDR3 is CASSFRDGYTF. In DNA, the CDR3 is TGTGCCAGCAGCTTCCGGGATGGCTACACCTTC.

There are a few counts of this clone. The V gene is TRBV6-6, the J gene TRBJ2-7; 7 bases line up with TRBD1. V shed 8 bases, J shed 4 bases, and the junction held 5 bases outside the gene matches. This CDR3 is built from 12 residues. Looked up from germline, CDR1 is MNHNY and CDR2 is SVGAGI (reference sequence). The CDR3 loop reads CASSTGAYEQYF. CDR3 nucleotides: TGTGCCAGCTCCACAGGGGCGTACGAGCAGTACTTC.

This clone showed up just a few times. The chain recombines TRBV30 with TRBJ2-2; D is possibly TRBD2 (5 bases). CDR1 and CDR2 from the germline V gene are GTSNPN and SVGIG (reference sequence). V was pared by 6 bases and J by 6 bases, with 17 bases between. The CDR3 has 14 amino acids. The chain's CDR3 is CACQVAPGAGELFF. The CDR3 DNA reads TGTGCCTGCCAAGTAGCCCCCGGGGCCGGGGAGCTGTTTTTT.

This clone was detected a few times. The chain is built from TRBV6-1 and TRBJ2-5, with 12 nucleotides matching TRBD1. Germline assignment: CDR1 MNHNS and CDR2 SASEGT. V dropped 1 base and J dropped 5; count of bases not matched to a gene: 5. This CDR3 is built from 16 residues. This CDR3 reads CASSEVGTGGWETQYF. The CDR3 DNA sequence: TGTGCCAGCAGTGAAGTAGGGACAGGGGGCTGGGAGACCCAGTACTTC.

This clone was detected a few times. V gene TRBV28 combines with J gene TRBJ2-3; TRBD2 matches 7 bases. The CDR3 is made up of 14 amino acids. The ends lost 8 bases at V and 2 bases at J; junction bases unmatched: 7. Germline assignment: CDR1 MDHEN and CDR2 SYDVKM. The CDR3: CASRPAGNTDTQYF. CDR3 DNA: TGTGCCAGCCGTCCAGCGGGGAACACAGATACGCAGTATTTT. The full variable domain, completed using reference TRBV28 and TRBJ2-3, is DVKVTQSSRYLVKRTGEKVFLECVQDMDHENMFWYRQDPGLGLRLIYFSYDVKMKEKGDIPEGYSVSREKKERFSLILESASTNQTSMYLCASRPAGNTDTQYFGPGTRLTVL.

The chain recombines TRBV27 with TRBJ1-5; possible D gene TRBD1, 6 bases. The CDR3 is 16 amino acids. Germline values: CDR1 MNHEY, CDR2 SMNVEV (reference sequence). Trimming cost V 5 bases and J 2 bases, with 16 bases left between them. CDR3 DNA sequence: TGTGCCAGCAGTCCAAAAAACAGGGTTGGCAATCAGCCCCAGCATTTT. Amino acid sequence: CASSPKNRVGNQPQHF.

The V gene is TRBV10-3, the J gene TRBJ1-2, with 8 bases identical to TRBD1. The ends lost 6 bases at V and 8 bases at J; junction bases unmatched: 5. The V gene's germline CDR1 is ENHRY and CDR2 SYGVKD. The CDR3 is 12 amino acids. The CDR3: CAISSTGDGYTF. The CDR3 coding sequence is TGTGCCATCAGCTCGACAGGGGACGGCTACACCTTC.

The sample holds one count of this clone. The rearrangement links TRBV27 to TRBJ1-1, with 9 bases lining up with TRBD1. The CDR3 has 18 residues. The V gene end was trimmed by 3 bases and the J gene end by 5 bases; junction bases not matched to a gene: 16. Germline CDR1 and CDR2: MNHEY and SMNVEV (reference sequence). DNA of the CDR3: TGTGCCAGCAGTTTCTATCAACCATACAGGGGGCGCGGGACTGAAGCTTTCTTT. Its translation is CASSFYQPYRGRGTEAFF.

V is TRBV11-2 and J is TRBJ2-7; 7 nucleotides agree with TRBD1. Trimming took 0 bases from V and 4 from J; bases not matched to a gene: 9. The CDR3 has 16 amino acids. Germline V gene lookup returns CDR1 SGHAT and CDR2 FQNNGV. The CDR3 DNA reads as TGTGCCAGCAGCTTAGACCGGAAGGGACAGAATTACGAGCAGTACTTC. Amino acid sequence: CASSLDRKGQNYEQYF.

This CDR3 reads CAIRRGDTYNEQFF. The CDR3 DNA reads as TGTGCCATCAGACGGGGGGACACCTACAATGAGCAGTTCTTC. The chain combines TRBV10-3 with TRBJ2-1; maybe TRBD2 (7 bases). Germline CDR1 is ENHRY and CDR2 is SYGVKD. This CDR3 is 14 amino acids long. V gave up 6 bases and J gave up 2 bases, with 11 bases separating them.

The chain uses TRBV18 and TRBJ2-3; 11 bases are a match to TRBD2. Losses at the gene ends were 5 bases for V and 4 bases for J; bases not matched to a gene: 5. Germline CDR1 is KGHSH and CDR2 is LQKENI. This CDR3 comprises 15 residues. CDR3 amino acids: CASSSTLAGADTQYF. CDR3 nucleotides: TGTGCCAGCTCATCCACACTAGCGGGGGCAGATACGCAGTATTTT.